Following are 29 T cell receptor beta chains from one sample sequenced in a study of regulatory T cells in long-lasting Graves disease. Time point indicated: newly diagnosed GD, antithyroid drugs for less than 3 months. RNA isolated from PBMCs was used to make the TCR library. Libraries of TCR beta came from iRepertoire HTBI primers plus Arm-PCR of CDR3 regions. TCRdb fed the multiplex PCR reads into MiXCR, producing one record per CDR3 protein. The repertoire holds about 560,000 distinct CDR3 sequences, with about 16% as singletons. This sample also appeared in a second study, on T cells in Graves' hyperthyroidism and ophthalmopathy.

Source: peripheral blood mononuclear cells (PBMCs), taken at new diagnosis, from a patient treated with antithyroid drugs. All receptors derive from a man younger than 30 with Graves disease.

The sample holds many counts of this clonotype. The chain recombines TRBV3-1 with TRBJ2-3, with 7 bases identical to TRBD1. V lost 2 bases and J lost 4; bases outside the gene matches: 9. CDR1 and CDR2 from the germline V gene are LGHDT and YNNKEL (reference sequence). The CDR3 covers 16 residues. The CDR3 spells CASSQPSTGFSDTQYF. The CDR3 region has the DNA TGTGCCAGCAGCCAACCGTCGACAGGGTTCTCAGATACGCAGTATTTT.

This clonotype was observed a handful of times. The chain recombines TRBV19 with TRBJ1-5; D unresolved. From germline, CDR1 is LNHDA and CDR2 SQIVND (reference sequence). CDR3 length: 14 amino acids. The ends were cut back, 4 bases at V and 3 bases at J, with 10 bases in the middle. The CDR3 loop reads CASSTLDPNQPQHF. The CDR3 DNA sequence: TGTGCCAGTAGTACTTTGGACCCCAATCAGCCCCAGCATTTT.

This clonotype was seen ten or more times. V gene TRBV11-2 combines with J gene TRBJ2-3; D is undetermined. V was trimmed by 2 bases and J by 1 base, leaving 10 bases between them. Germline CDR1 reads SGHAT; CDR2 reads FQNNGV. The CDR3 is 15 amino acids. In DNA form, the CDR3 reads TGTGCCAGCAGCTTACTGGTTGGTGGCACAGATACGCAGTATTTT. This sequence encodes CASSLLVGGTDTQYF.

Remarks on this clonotype: A much bigger clone sits one base away, suggesting this may be a read error. CDR3 residues: CASSAGQTPQYF. CDR3 sequence (DNA): TGTGCCAGCAGTGCCGGGCAGACGCCGCAGTATTTT. The V call is TRBV2, the J call TRBJ2-3; D gene unclear. Trimming pared 4 bases from V and 10 bases from J, leaving 12 bases between. CDR1 is SNHLY and CDR2 is FYNNEI in the germline V gene. The CDR3 totals 12 residues.

This clonotype was seen many times. The chain uses TRBV20-1 and TRBJ2-7; TRBD2 might be the D (6 bases). Trimming removed 7 bases at V and 4 bases at J, with 14 bases between. Germline V lookup: CDR1 DFQATT, CDR2 SNEGSKA (reference sequence). The CDR3 is 12 residues long. The CDR3 DNA reads TGCAGTGGGGGGGACGCTCCTTACGAGCAGTACTTC. It yields the protein CSGGDAPYEQYF.

This chain links TRBV5-4 with TRBJ2-1; D is uncertain. This CDR3 has 14 amino acids. Germline CDR1 SGHNT, CDR2 YYREEE (reference sequence). The V end lost 4 bases, the J end lost 7 bases, and 15 bases lay between the germline ends. CDR3 amino acids: CASSPQDGINEQFF. CDR3 sequence (DNA): TGTGCCAGCAGCCCCCAGGACGGAATTAATGAGCAGTTCTTC. The entire variable domain, with the rest obtained from reference TRBV5-4 and TRBJ2-1, is as follows: ETGVTQSPTHLIKTRGQQVTLRCSSQSGHNTVSWYQQALGQGPQFIFQYYREEENGRGNFPPRFSGLQFPNYSSELNVNALELDDSALYLCASSPQDGINEQFFGPGTRLTVL.

This clonotype occurred many times. This sequence joins TRBV7-9 and TRBJ2-5; TRBD2 might be the D (6 bases). Trimming took off 5 bases at V and 4 bases at J, with 14 bases between the two ends. Germline loops: CDR1 SEHNR, CDR2 FQNEAQ (reference sequence). CDR3 length: 14 amino acids. This CDR3 reads CASSPLFGGETQYF. The CDR3 coding sequence is TGTGCCAGCAGCCCTCTCTTCGGGGGAGAGACCCAGTACTTC.

Ten or more counts support this clonotype. The J gene is TRBJ2-1, the V gene TRBV7-8; D is perhaps TRBD2 (5 bases). The CDR3 is 14 residues long. Germline V gene data show CDR1 as SGHVS and CDR2 as FQNEAQ. V lost 1 base, J lost 4 bases, and 8 bases lay in between. The CDR3 nucleotides read TGTGCCAGCAGCTTAGGGGGAGATTACAATGAGCAGTTCTTC. This sequence encodes CASSLGGDYNEQFF.

V and J are TRBV5-1 and TRBJ2-3; D is tentatively TRBD1 or TRBD2 (5 bases each). Germline lookup yields CDR1 SGHRS and CDR2 YFSETQ. The CDR3 spans 15 residues. Trimming stripped 3 bases from V and 0 bases from J, with 11 bases between. The CDR3 reads CASSSQGPSTDTQYF. DNA of the CDR3: TGCGCCAGCAGCTCTCAGGGACCTAGCACAGATACGCAGTATTTT.

In this sample, this clonotype turned up many times. The V gene is TRBV6-2 or TRBV6-3, the J gene TRBJ1-4; 8 bases are shared with TRBD1. Trimming at V came to 5 bases and at J to 7 bases, leaving 12 bases not matched to a gene. This CDR3 comprises 16 residues. The germline gives CDR1 MNHEY, CDR2 SVGEGT. DNA for the CDR3: TGTGCCAGCAGTCAAACTTTGGGGACAGGAGGTGAAAAACTGTTTTTT. Translating gives CASSQTLGTGGEKLFF.

This clonotype was seen just once. V is TRBV10-3 and J is TRBJ1-2; tentatively, D is TRBD1 (5 bases). This CDR3 is built from 18 residues. Germline assignment: CDR1 ENHRY and CDR2 SYGVKD. Deletions cut 6 bases from V and 2 bases from J, with 25 bases between. CDR3 bases: TGTGCCATCAGCCCCAGGGAATATAGAGTTGAGGGAAACTATGGCTACACCTTC. It specifies CAISPREYRVEGNYGYTF.

The chain carries TRBV6-2 or TRBV6-3 and TRBJ1-2; a weak D match, TRBD1 (5 bases). V gave up 2 bases and J gave up 2 bases, with 6 bases separating them. From germline, CDR1 is MNHEY and CDR2 SVGEGT. The length of the CDR3 is 13 residues. The CDR3 nucleotides read TGTGCCAGCAGTTACCCAGGGAACTATGGCTACACCTTC. Translated, it gives CASSYPGNYGYTF.

The table lists this clonotype with many counts. The V gene is TRBV7-8, the J gene TRBJ2-1; 7 nucleotides line up with TRBD2. Unmatched junction bases numbered 4, after V lost 1 base and J lost 7 bases. CDR1 is SGHVS, CDR2 FQNEAQ, per germline. CDR3 length: 14 residues. CDR3 sequence reads: CASSLGGLSNEQFF. The CDR3 region has the DNA TGTGCCAGCAGCTTAGGGGGACTATCAAATGAGCAGTTCTTC.

This clonotype was counted many times. The chain combines TRBV5-1 with TRBJ2-7, with TRBD2 matching over 12 bases. The CDR3 is 14 residues long. V lost 4 bases, J lost 6 bases, and 5 bases stayed unmatched. Per the germline V gene, CDR1 is SGHRS and CDR2 is YFSETQ. CDR3 region: CASSLRLAGVEQYF. CDR3 DNA sequence: TGCGCCAGCAGCCTAAGACTAGCGGGAGTCGAGCAGTACTTC.

This clonotype showed up just a few times. The chain uses TRBV4-2 and TRBJ1-1; D unresolved. Per the germline V gene, CDR1 is LGHNA and CDR2 is YNFKEQ. V lost 1 base and J lost 1, with 7 bases in between. This CDR3 comprises 14 residues. The CDR3 protein is CASSQVKANTEAFF. The CDR3 DNA is TGTGCCAGCAGCCAAGTTAAAGCGAACACTGAAGCTTTCTTT.

This chain connects TRBV3-1 to TRBJ1-2; weak D call: TRBD1 (5 bases). The germline CDR1 and CDR2 sequences are LGHDT and YNNKEL (reference sequence). Trimming shortened V by 1 base and J by 8 bases, and 14 bases separated the two germline ends. The CDR3 contains 14 residues. CDR3 protein: CASSQGGQGGGYTF. The CDR3 DNA reads as TGTGCCAGCAGCCAAGGGGGCCAGGGAGGGGGCTACACCTTC.

The J gene is TRBJ2-7, the V gene TRBV29-1; 7 bases match TRBD1. This CDR3 region has 14 residues. Germline assignment: CDR1 SQVTM and CDR2 ANQGSEA. The V gene end was trimmed by 6 bases and the J gene end by 1 base; junction bases not matched to a gene: 9. CDR3 nucleotides: TGCAGCGTCAAAGGGACAGCGGATTCCTACGAGCAGTACTTC. Translating it yields CSVKGTADSYEQYF.

V usage is TRBV7-8 and J usage is TRBJ2-3; D not certain. The germline V gene encodes CDR1 SGHVS and CDR2 FQNEAQ. V lost 1 base to trimming and J lost 0 bases, with 8 bases between them. The CDR3 sequence is 15 residues long. In DNA form, the CDR3 reads TGTGCCAGCAGCTTAGGAGCCAAAAGCACAGATACGCAGTATTTT. Amino acid sequence: CASSLGAKSTDTQYF.

In this sample, this clonotype turned up many times. The J gene is TRBJ1-5, the V gene TRBV28; 8 nucleotides line up with TRBD1. Germline lookup yields CDR1 MDHEN and CDR2 SYDVKM. The ends lost 6 bases at V and 7 bases at J; junction bases unmatched: 5. The CDR3 has 13 residues. DNA for the CDR3: TGTGCCAGCAGATCGGACAGGGTGCAGCCCCAGCATTTT. Its protein product is CASRSDRVQPQHF.

The CDR3 loop reads CSATSDWQETQYF. The CDR3 DNA follows: TGCAGTGCTACCTCGGACTGGCAAGAGACCCAGTACTTC. This rearrangement joins TRBV20-1 to TRBJ2-5, with D maybe TRBD2 (5 bases). The CDR3 consists of 13 residues. Germline CDR1 reads DFQATT; CDR2 reads SNEGSKA (reference sequence). V was clipped by 4 bases and J by 2 bases, with 11 bases between them.

This clonotype was picked up many times. The rearrangement uses TRBV12-3 or TRBV12-4 and TRBJ2-3; TRBD2 matches 10 bases. V trimming: 4 bases; J trimming: 5 bases; junction bases outside the gene matches: 6. The CDR3 has 15 amino acids. CDR3 protein: CASSYRTSGQDTQYF. The CDR3 DNA reads TGTGCCAGCAGTTATAGGACTAGCGGACAAGATACGCAGTATTTT.

The J gene is TRBJ1-2, the V gene TRBV7-9, with 7 bases that match TRBD1. J lost 11 bases, V lost 3 bases, and 15 bases had no gene match. The CDR3 has 15 residues. Germline V gene lookup returns CDR1 SEHNR and CDR2 FQNEAQ (reference sequence). The CDR3 nucleotides read TGTGCCAGCAGCTTGAATCCAGACAGGGAGAATCGTTACACCTTC. Translation gives CASSLNPDRENRYTF.

The table lists this clonotype with many counts. The gene calls are TRBV28 and TRBJ2-7, with D maybe TRBD2 (5 bases). Deletions cut 7 bases from V and 6 bases from J, with 16 bases between. There are 13 residues in the CDR3. The germline V gene encodes CDR1 MDHEN and CDR2 SYDVKM. The CDR3 region is CASTSPGVGEQYF. CDR3 in DNA: TGTGCCAGCACCTCTCCCGGGGTTGGCGAGCAGTACTTC. The full variable domain, completed using reference TRBV28 and TRBJ2-7, is DVKVTQSSRYLVKRTGEKVFLECVQDMDHENMFWYRQDPGLGLRLIYFSYDVKMKEKGDIPEGYSVSREKKERFSLILESASTNQTSMYLCASTSPGVGEQYFGPGTRLTVT.

There are a few counts of this clonotype. The genes are TRBV11-3 and TRBJ2-7, with D perhaps assigned TRBD1 or TRBD2 (5 bases each). CDR3 size: 16 residues. The ends were cut back, 6 bases at V and 0 bases at J, with 18 bases in the middle. CDR1 SGHNT and CDR2 YENEEA come from the germline V gene. CDR3 DNA sequence: TGTGCCAGCAGTTATAATTCGGGACCGTACTCCTACGAGCAGTACTTC. It is translated as CASSYNSGPYSYEQYF.

On this clonotype itself: This may be a read error, as it is one base from a much larger clone. The chain carries TRBV7-2 and TRBJ2-1, with TRBD1 as a possible D gene (6 bases). With 2 bases removed from V and 10 bases from J, the gap between germline ends came to 15 bases. The CDR3 length is 14 residues. CDR1 is SGHTA, CDR2 FQGNSA, per germline. The CDR3 here is CASSLLQGTYEQFF. CDR3 DNA: TGTGCCAGCAGCTTATTGCAGGGGACCTACGAGCAGTTCTTC.

This clonotype showed up just a few times. V and J are TRBV11-2 and TRBJ2-2; 10 nucleotides align to TRBD1. The CDR3 loop spans 16 amino acids. CDR1 is SGHAT, CDR2 FQNNGV, per germline. Trimming cost V 5 bases and J 16 bases; bases outside gene matches: 19. The CDR3 is CASSTRLGQGLFISFF. The DNA for the CDR3 is TGTGCCAGCAGCACCCGTTTGGGACAGGGGCTATTTATTTCGTTTTTT.

The chain employs TRBV19 and TRBJ1-1, with 7 bases fitting TRBD1. This CDR3 is 16 amino acids long. Trimming took 0 bases from V and 3 from J; bases not matched to a gene: 7. The germline V gene has CDR1 LNHDA and CDR2 SQIVND (reference sequence). The DNA of the CDR3 is TGTGCCAGTAGTATAGACGCGGACAGGTCCTACACTGAAGCTTTCTTT. Translating it yields CASSIDADRSYTEAFF.

The chain couples TRBV12-3 or TRBV12-4 to TRBJ2-1; 12 nucleotides agree with TRBD1. After removal of 7 bases from V and 4 bases from J, the junction contained 8 bases not matched to a gene. The CDR3 has 16 amino acids. CDR3 region: CASIPGDRGLYNEQFF. The CDR3 DNA sequence: TGTGCCAGCATACCTGGGGACAGGGGGCTTTACAATGAGCAGTTCTTC.

This clonotype was observed a handful of times. The chain couples TRBV12-5 to TRBJ1-2; 10 bases agree with TRBD1. With V trimmed by 6 bases and J by 8 bases, 6 bases remained unmatched. The CDR3 has 13 amino acids. Germline V gene lookup returns CDR1 LGHNT and CDR2 FRNRAP. The CDR3 DNA reads as TGTGCTAGTGGACGGGACAGGGGTCGGGGCTACACCTTC. Protein product: CASGRDRGRGYTF.